These 28 T cell receptor beta chains share one sample of origin, sequenced in a study of T-cell memory formation after mild COVID-19. From the 5' RACE reads, TCRdb called clonotypes with MiXCR, one entry per CDR3 protein. The sample has about 400,000 distinct CDR3 sequences, around 24% seen once; the top ten hold 8.5% to 9%. The material sequenced was PBMCs or a T cell subset sorted from them (not recorded which). These receptors originate from an adult woman who had mild COVID-19 (a few samples of this study predate the infection). Cell type and time point are not known.

The genes are TRBV4-1 and TRBJ2-7, with a possible D match to TRBD1 (6 bases). The length of the CDR3 is 13 residues. The V end lost 0 bases, the J end lost 4 bases, and 7 bases lay between the germline ends. Germline values: CDR1 MGHRA, CDR2 YSYEKL. This CDR3 reads CASSQEQGYEQYF. Written as DNA, the CDR3 is TGCGCCAGCAGCCAAGAACAGGGTTACGAGCAGTACTTC.

In this sample, this clonotype turned up a few times. This rearrangement joins TRBV2 to TRBJ1-1; no definite D call. There are 14 residues in the CDR3. Trimming pared 6 bases from V and 8 bases from J, leaving 19 bases between. Germline V gene lookup returns CDR1 SNHLY and CDR2 FYNNEI. The CDR3 is CASRNVGSFLEAFF. Written as DNA, the CDR3 is TGTGCCAGCAGGAACGTAGGGTCTTTTCTAGAAGCTTTCTTT.

The V gene is TRBV30, the J gene TRBJ1-2; no clear D gene. The germline V and J ends were trimmed by 0 bases and 2 bases, with 13 bases remaining between them. In germline, CDR1 is GTSNPN, CDR2 SVGIG (reference sequence). This CDR3 contains 15 residues. The CDR3 region is CAWSVSLGQNYGYTF. CDR3 bases: TGTGCCTGGAGTGTAAGCCTCGGCCAGAACTATGGCTACACCTTC.

This clonotype was seen more than once but under ten times. V gene TRBV18 combines with J gene TRBJ1-1; 7 positions match TRBD1. This CDR3 spans 14 amino acids. Germline trimming cut 5 bases from V and 1 base from J; bases unmatched to any gene: 4. The germline V gene has CDR1 KGHSH and CDR2 LQKENI. The CDR3, as DNA: TGTGCCAGCTCAAAGGACAGGAAGAACACTGAAGCTTTCTTT. It specifies CASSKDRKNTEAFF.

The chain is built from TRBV10-3 and TRBJ2-3; possibly TRBD2 for D (8 bases). The CDR3 runs to 14 residues. Germline CDR1 and CDR2: ENHRY and SYGVKD. Trimming shortened V by 11 bases and J by 4 bases, and 19 bases separated the two germline ends. The CDR3 DNA follows: TGTGCCTCCACTAGCGGAGGGGGCGCAGATACGCAGTATTTT. Translated: CASTSGGGADTQYF.

The sample holds a few counts of this clonotype. The chain has TRBV9 and TRBJ1-1, with TRBD1 matching over 11 bases. This CDR3 comprises 15 residues. J was trimmed by 4 bases and V by 3 bases; bases with no gene match: 5. Germline CDR1 SGDLS, CDR2 YYNGEE. CDR3 nucleotide sequence: TGTGCCAGCAGCGAGGCCGGGACAGGGGGCACTGAAGCTTTCTTT. Translating it yields CASSEAGTGGTEAFF.

The chain has TRBV4-1 and TRBJ1-5; the match to TRBD1 covers 8 bases. V was clipped by 4 bases and J by 2 bases; unmatched bases: 7. The CDR3 covers 16 residues. Germline V CDR1 and CDR2: MGHRA, YSYEKL. The CDR3: CASSLRTGLRNQPQHF. The CDR3 DNA is TGCGCCAGCAGCCTAAGGACAGGGCTGCGCAATCAGCCCCAGCATTTT.

The chain combines TRBV19 with TRBJ1-5, with 9 bases that match TRBD1. The CDR3 totals 16 residues. V was clipped by 5 bases and J by 2 bases; unmatched bases: 7. Germline CDR1 is LNHDA and CDR2 is SQIVND (reference sequence). CDR3 sequence: CASSLIRDRGNQPQHF. CDR3 in DNA: TGTGCCAGTAGTCTCATTCGGGACAGGGGCAATCAGCCCCAGCATTTT.

In this sample, this clonotype turned up a few times. The chain couples TRBV18 to TRBJ2-1, with 8 bases aligning to TRBD2. Germline lookup yields CDR1 KGHSH and CDR2 LQKENI. The CDR3 runs 16 residues. V dropped 2 bases and J dropped 3; count of bases not matched to a gene: 6. The DNA of the CDR3 is TGTGCCAGCTCACCAGCAACTAGCGGATTCTACAATGAGCAGTTCTTC. Translated, it gives CASSPATSGFYNEQFF.

The chain employs TRBV4-3 and TRBJ1-2; D is uncertain. Germline CDR1 and CDR2: LGHNA and YSLEER. The CDR3 length is 13 residues. Trimming removed 1 base from V and 7 bases from J, with 10 bases in between. The CDR3 here is CASSQVVSSGYTF. The CDR3, as DNA: TGCGCCAGCAGCCAAGTAGTGAGTAGTGGCTACACCTTC.

This clonotype was seen a few times. CDR3 nucleotides: TGTGCCAGCAGAGTTAGGGTAGACACAGATACGCAGTATTTT. It encodes CASRVRVDTDTQYF. The V call is TRBV12-3 or TRBV12-4, the J call TRBJ2-3, with no clear D. V lost 6 bases, J lost 2 bases, and 12 bases lay in between. The length of the CDR3 is 14 residues.

In this sample, this clonotype turned up a few times. The chain's CDR3 is CASSYPGSGNEQFF. CDR3 coding DNA: TGTGCCAGCAGTTACCCTGGCAGCGGTAATGAGCAGTTCTTC. The rearrangement joins TRBV6-5 to TRBJ2-1; D might be TRBD2 (5 bases). The CDR3 is 14 amino acids. The germline gives CDR1 MNHEY, CDR2 SVGAGI. Trimming took off 2 bases at V and 7 bases at J, with 12 bases between the two ends.

V usage is TRBV19 and J usage is TRBJ2-1, with 7 bases identical to TRBD1. CDR3 size: 15 residues. Germline CDR1 reads LNHDA; CDR2 reads SQIVND (reference sequence). With 5 bases clipped from V and 7 bases from J, the junction kept 11 bases outside the gene matches. The CDR3 sequence: CASSGDRGRGNEQFF. CDR3 sequence (DNA): TGTGCCAGTAGTGGGGATCGGGGCAGGGGGAATGAGCAGTTCTTC.

The chain is built from TRBV6-2 or TRBV6-3 and TRBJ2-1; 9 bases align to TRBD2. The CDR3 extends over 15 amino acids. With 2 bases clipped from V and 5 bases from J, the junction kept 4 bases outside the gene matches. Germline lookup yields CDR1 MNHEY and CDR2 SVGEGT. CDR3 sequence (DNA): TGTGCCAGCAGTTACGGGGGACTAGCTAACAATGAGCAGTTCTTC. Translation: CASSYGGLANNEQFF.

This clonotype has at least ten counts. The chain couples TRBV7-2 to TRBJ1-1, with 8 bases fitting TRBD1. This CDR3 comprises 14 residues. The germline V gene encodes CDR1 SGHTA and CDR2 FQGNSA. The V segment lost 2 bases and the J segment 5 bases; nucleotides outside the gene matches: 4. The CDR3 reads CASSLQGARTEAFF. For the CDR3, the DNA is TGTGCCAGCAGCTTACAGGGGGCTAGGACTGAAGCTTTCTTT.

The rearrangement uses TRBV5-5 and TRBJ2-7; 10 positions match TRBD1. Germline V lookup: CDR1 SGHKS, CDR2 YYEKEE (reference sequence). CDR3 length: 16 amino acids. After removal of 4 bases from V and 0 bases from J, the junction contained 7 bases not matched to a gene. The CDR3 region has the DNA TGTGCCAGCAGCCACCTCCGGGACAGGGGCTCCTACGAGCAGTACTTC. The encoded protein is CASSHLRDRGSYEQYF.

Here the CDR3 reads CAWGTYEQYF. The DNA of the CDR3 is TGTGCCTGGGGAACCTACGAGCAGTACTTC. The chain employs TRBV30 and TRBJ2-7, with D unresolved. Per the germline V gene, CDR1 is GTSNPN and CDR2 is SVGIG (reference sequence). The ends were cut back, 5 bases at V and 2 bases at J, with 4 bases in the middle. CDR3 length: 10 residues.

The sample holds a few counts of this clonotype. V and J are TRBV7-9 and TRBJ2-1, with D uncertain. V was pared by 5 bases and J by 9 bases, with 11 bases between. The CDR3 has 12 residues. Germline V lookup: CDR1 SEHNR, CDR2 FQNEAQ (reference sequence). The CDR3 nucleotides read TGTGCCAGCAGCGGTCAGGTGGCTGAGCAGTTCTTC. Translating it yields CASSGQVAEQFF.

This clonotype was picked up many times. CDR3: CASSASHTFRTGGGTDTQYF. The CDR3 DNA reads TGTGCCAGCAGCGCTTCTCACACCTTCAGGACAGGGGGAGGCACAGATACGCAGTATTTT. The V and J genes are TRBV5-5 and TRBJ2-3, with TRBD1 matching 10 bases. The length of the CDR3 is 20 residues. Germline trimming cut 4 bases from V and 1 base from J; bases unmatched to any gene: 18. Germline V CDR1 and CDR2: SGHKS, YYEKEE (reference sequence).

The chain joins TRBV3-1 to TRBJ2-3, with TRBD2 matching over 13 bases. After removal of 4 bases from V and 4 bases from J, the junction contained 11 bases not matched to a gene. Germline V gene sequence: CDR1 LGHDT, CDR2 YNNKEL (reference sequence). The CDR3 sequence is 18 residues long. CDR3 loop: CASSPTSGRALLPDTQYF. CDR3 bases: TGTGCCAGCAGCCCAACTAGCGGGAGGGCCCTCCTGCCAGATACGCAGTATTTT.

V is TRBV5-6 and J is TRBJ2-5; tentatively, D is TRBD2 (5 bases). The CDR3 spans 16 residues. V was clipped by 1 base and J by 1 base, with 14 bases between them. In germline, CDR1 is SGHDT, CDR2 YYEEEE. The CDR3 bases are TGTGCCAGCAGCTTGAAGGTCCGGGAACCCCAAGAGACCCAGTACTTC. It translates to CASSLKVREPQETQYF.

The V gene is TRBV7-7, the J gene TRBJ2-1; D not resolved. Per the germline V gene, CDR1 is SSHAT and CDR2 is FNYEAQ (reference sequence). This CDR3 comprises 16 residues. With 5 bases removed from V and 0 bases from J, the gap between germline ends came to 14 bases. The CDR3 DNA is TGTGCCAGCAGCCCCACCCAGAGCGCCTCCTACAATGAGCAGTTCTTC. Its protein is CASSPTQSASYNEQFF.

This clonotype was detected a few times. The V gene is TRBV7-9, the J gene TRBJ1-1; D gene uncertain. With 5 bases removed from V and 4 bases from J, the gap between germline ends came to 8 bases. The length of the CDR3 is 12 residues. Germline V gene lookup returns CDR1 SEHNR and CDR2 FQNEAQ (reference sequence). Here the CDR3 reads CASSIQATEAFF. CDR3 DNA sequence: TGTGCCAGCAGCATCCAGGCCACTGAAGCTTTCTTT. Drawing the rest from reference TRBV7-9 and TRBJ1-1, the complete variable domain is DTGVSQNPRHKITKRGQNVTFRCDPISEHNRLYWYRQTLGQGPEFLTYFQNEAQLEKSRLLSDRFSAERPKGSFSTLEIQRTEQGDSAMYLCASSIQATEAFFGQGTRLTVV.

J is TRBJ1-2 and V is TRBV14, with 7 bases matching TRBD1. The CDR3 has 14 residues. CDR1 SGHDN and CDR2 FVKESK come from the germline V gene. After removal of 1 base from V and 3 bases from J, the junction contained 2 bases not matched to a gene. The CDR3 DNA sequence: TGTGCCAGCAGCCAAGTAACAGGGGACTATGGCTACACCTTC. This translates into CASSQVTGDYGYTF.

This clonotype came up a few times. In DNA, the CDR3 is TGCGCCAGCAGCGCCCGGACAGGGTTGGACACCGGGGAGCTGTTTTTT. The encoded protein is CASSARTGLDTGELFF. J is TRBJ2-2 and V is TRBV5-1; 8 bases are a match to TRBD1. The trim removed 4 bases at V and 3 bases at J, leaving 8 bases unmatched. The CDR3 totals 16 residues. Germline V gene sequence: CDR1 SGHRS, CDR2 YFSETQ.

This clonotype showed up many times. The chain joins TRBV24-1 to TRBJ2-7; D might be TRBD2 (6 bases). Looked up from germline, CDR1 is KGHDR and CDR2 is SFDVKD. The V end was cut by 5 bases, the J end by 7 bases, with 17 bases between. The CDR3 length is 14 residues. In DNA, the CDR3 is TGTGCCACCAGTGGGGCAGGGAGGAGCAATGAGCAGTACTTC. It yields the protein CATSGAGRSNEQYF.

This clonotype has only a few counts. The rearrangement links TRBV5-1 to TRBJ1-1; the D is unclear. The CDR3 totals 15 residues. Trimming removed 0 bases from V and 0 bases from J, with 9 bases in between. CDR1 SGHRS and CDR2 YFSETQ come from the germline V gene. CDR3 sequence: CASSLVTDMNTEAFF. Written as DNA, the CDR3 is TGCGCCAGCAGCTTGGTTACGGATATGAACACTGAAGCTTTCTTT.

This clonotype was seen only a few times. The chain recombines TRBV12-3 or TRBV12-4 with TRBJ1-1, with D uncertain. The CDR3 sequence is 14 residues long. With 6 bases removed from V and 10 bases from J, the gap between germline ends came to 21 bases. DNA of the CDR3: TGTGCCAGCAGCTTCCGGGCCCCGAGTTATGGAGCTTTCTTT. Its translation: CASSFRAPSYGAFF.